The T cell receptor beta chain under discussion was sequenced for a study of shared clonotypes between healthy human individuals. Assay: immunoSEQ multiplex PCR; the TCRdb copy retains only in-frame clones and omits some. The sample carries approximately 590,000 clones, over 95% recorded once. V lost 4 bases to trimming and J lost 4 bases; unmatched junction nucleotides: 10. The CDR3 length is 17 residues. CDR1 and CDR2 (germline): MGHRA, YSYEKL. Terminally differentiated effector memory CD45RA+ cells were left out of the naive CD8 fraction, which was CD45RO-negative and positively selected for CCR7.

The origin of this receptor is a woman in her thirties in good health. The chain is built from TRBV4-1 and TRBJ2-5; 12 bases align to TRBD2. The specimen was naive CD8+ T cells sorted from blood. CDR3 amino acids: CASSPTSPGLAGETQYF. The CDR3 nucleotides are TGCGCCAGCAGCCCCACTTCCCCGGGACTAGCGGGAGAGACCCAGTACTTC.